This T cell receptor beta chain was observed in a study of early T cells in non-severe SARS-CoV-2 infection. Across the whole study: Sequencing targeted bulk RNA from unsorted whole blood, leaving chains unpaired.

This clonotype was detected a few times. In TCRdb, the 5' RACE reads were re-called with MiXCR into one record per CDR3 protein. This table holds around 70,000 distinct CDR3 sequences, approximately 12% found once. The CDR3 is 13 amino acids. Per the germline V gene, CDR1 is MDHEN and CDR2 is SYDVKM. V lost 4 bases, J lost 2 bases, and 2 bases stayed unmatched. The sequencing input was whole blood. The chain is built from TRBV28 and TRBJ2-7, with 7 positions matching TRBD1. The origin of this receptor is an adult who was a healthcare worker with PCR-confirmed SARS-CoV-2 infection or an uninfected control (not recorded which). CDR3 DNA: TGTGCCAGCAGTTCGGGACAGCCCTACGAGCAGTACTTC. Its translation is CASSSGQPYEQYF. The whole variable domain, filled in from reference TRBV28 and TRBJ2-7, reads DVKVTQSSRYLVKRTGEKVFLECVQDMDHENMFWYRQDPGLGLRLIYFSYDVKMKEKGDIPEGYSVSREKKERFSLILESASTNQTSMYLCASSSGQPYEQYFGPGTRLTVT.